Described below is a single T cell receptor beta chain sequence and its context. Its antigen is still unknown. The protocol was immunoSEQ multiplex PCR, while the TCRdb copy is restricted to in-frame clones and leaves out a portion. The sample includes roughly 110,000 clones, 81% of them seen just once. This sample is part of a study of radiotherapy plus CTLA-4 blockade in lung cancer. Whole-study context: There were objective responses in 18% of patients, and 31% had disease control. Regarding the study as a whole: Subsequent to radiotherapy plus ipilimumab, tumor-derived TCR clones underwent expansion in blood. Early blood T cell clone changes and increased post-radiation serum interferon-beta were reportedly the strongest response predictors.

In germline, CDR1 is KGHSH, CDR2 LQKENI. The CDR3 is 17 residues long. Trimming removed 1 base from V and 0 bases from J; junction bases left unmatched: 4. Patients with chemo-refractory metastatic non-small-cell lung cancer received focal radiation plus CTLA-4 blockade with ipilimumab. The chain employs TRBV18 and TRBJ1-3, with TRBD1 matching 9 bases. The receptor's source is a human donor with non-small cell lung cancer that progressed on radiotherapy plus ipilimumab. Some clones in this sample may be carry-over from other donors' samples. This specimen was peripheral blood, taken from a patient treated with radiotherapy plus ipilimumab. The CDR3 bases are TGTGCCAGCTCACCACGGGGACAGGGATCCTCTGGAAACACCATATATTTT. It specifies CASSPRGQGSSGNTIYF.